The next 20 T cell receptor beta chains were all read from a single sample in a study of shared clonotypes between healthy human individuals. Method: immunoSEQ multiplex PCR; TCRdb's copy keeps in-frame clones and lacks some. The table has some 2.1 million clones, 95% seen once. Sample: naive CD4+ T cells sorted from blood. Subset meaning: CD45RA+ positively selected. The origin of the receptors is a man between 18 and 29 years old in good health.

The chain is built from TRBV5-4 and TRBJ2-1, with 8 bases identical to TRBD2. This CDR3 region has 16 residues. J gave up 5 bases and V 3 bases, and 10 bases lay outside the gene matches. CDR1 is SGHNT, CDR2 YYREEE, per germline (reference sequence). CDR3 in DNA: TGTGCCAGCAGCTCCCGTAGACTAGCGCTGGACAATGAGCAGTTCTTC. This sequence encodes CASSSRRLALDNEQFF. Full variable domain (rest looked up from reference TRBV5-4 and TRBJ2-1): ETGVTQSPTHLIKTRGQQVTLRCSSQSGHNTVSWYQQALGQGPQFIFQYYREEENGRGNFPPRFSGLQFPNYSSELNVNALELDDSALYLCASSSRRLALDNEQFFGPGTRLTVL.

V and J are TRBV2 and TRBJ2-7, with D possibly TRBD2 on 6 matching bases. Germline lookup yields CDR1 SNHLY and CDR2 FYNNEI. Trimming removed 6 bases from V and 2 bases from J, with 17 bases in between. The CDR3 loop spans 15 amino acids. The CDR3 nucleotides are TGTGCCAGCAGCTCGCCGGGACTCGGAACCTACGAGCAGTACTTC. Its translation is CASSSPGLGTYEQYF.

This clone was seen a few times. Other nucleotide sequences from this sample produce the same CDR3. This chain uses TRBV7-2 with TRBJ2-3; D unresolved. V lost 3 bases to trimming and J lost 1 base, with 2 bases between them. This CDR3 is built from 12 residues. Germline V gives CDR1 SGHTA, CDR2 FQGNSA. CDR3 region: CASSFGTDTQYF. The CDR3 bases are TGTGCCAGCAGCTTCGGCACAGATACGCAGTATTTT.

V and J are TRBV28 and TRBJ2-1; no clear D gene. Germline loops: CDR1 MDHEN, CDR2 SYDVKM. The CDR3 spans 15 residues. Deletions cut 2 bases from V and 9 bases from J, with 17 bases between. The CDR3 protein is CASSLHQDSRVEQFF. The CDR3 coding sequence is TGTGCCAGCAGTTTACATCAAGATTCTAGGGTTGAGCAGTTCTTC.

The rearrangement links TRBV5-4 to TRBJ1-1, with 10 bases aligning to TRBD1. Germline V lookup: CDR1 SGHNT, CDR2 YYREEE (reference sequence). There are 15 residues in the CDR3. J lost 6 bases, V lost 4 bases, and 9 bases had no gene match. CDR3 loop: CASSPTTGGEAEAFF. The CDR3 DNA reads as TGTGCCAGCAGCCCAACGACAGGGGGCGAAGCTGAAGCTTTCTTT.

J is TRBJ2-7 and V is TRBV9; the match to TRBD2 covers 12 bases. After removal of 7 bases from V and 6 bases from J, the junction contained 5 bases not matched to a gene. The CDR3 length is 13 residues. Germline CDR1 is SGDLS and CDR2 is YYNGEE. CDR3 nucleotides: TGTGCCAGCGCCGAGACTAGCGGGAGCGAGCAGTACTTC. Translating gives CASAETSGSEQYF.

V usage is TRBV7-2 and J usage is TRBJ1-2; possible D gene TRBD1, 5 bases. This CDR3 comprises 13 residues. CDR1 is SGHTA, CDR2 FQGNSA, per germline. V lost 5 bases and J lost 5, with 12 bases in between. The CDR3 sequence is CASSPGRGYGYTF. The CDR3 bases are TGTGCCAGCAGCCCGGGACGGGGATATGGCTACACCTTC.

The chain uses TRBV30 and TRBJ2-1; tentatively, D is TRBD1 or TRBD2 (6 bases each). The CDR3 extends over 15 amino acids. The V end lost 1 base, the J end lost 0 bases, and 10 bases lay between the germline ends. Germline lookup yields CDR1 GTSNPN and CDR2 SVGIG (reference sequence). The CDR3 spells CAWSGGAISYNEQFF. DNA for the CDR3: TGTGCCTGGAGTGGGGGGGCGATCTCCTACAATGAGCAGTTCTTC.

The chain employs TRBV19 and TRBJ2-3, with a possible D match to TRBD2 (6 bases). Germline-derived CDR1 and CDR2 are LNHDA and SQIVND (reference sequence). The CDR3 runs 14 residues. The V gene lost 10 bases and the J gene lost 5 bases, with 19 bases spanning the gap. CDR3 residues: CATDPGVAGDTQYF. The CDR3 DNA reads as TGTGCCACCGACCCGGGAGTGGCGGGAGATACGCAGTATTTT.

The chain combines TRBV5-4 with TRBJ2-1; D might be TRBD1 or TRBD2, each matching 5 bases. This CDR3 has 16 residues. Germline V lookup: CDR1 SGHNT, CDR2 YYREEE (reference sequence). Trimming left V 0 bases short and J 7 bases short, with 17 bases between. This chain's CDR3 is CASSLGPGRTTNEQFF. As DNA, the CDR3 is TGTGCCAGCAGCTTGGGTCCGGGACGCACTACGAATGAGCAGTTCTTC.

The V and J genes are TRBV5-5 and TRBJ2-2; the D gene is possibly TRBD1 (6 bases). V dropped 2 bases and J dropped 1 base, with 12 bases sitting between them. CDR1 and CDR2 from the germline V gene are SGHKS and YYEKEE (reference sequence). This CDR3 spans 16 amino acids. Here the CDR3 DNA reads TGTGCCAGCAGCTTACCCGGGACACAGAACACCGGGGAGCTGTTTTTT. Protein: CASSLPGTQNTGELFF.

The J gene is TRBJ2-1, the V gene TRBV18, with D unclear. The CDR3 is made up of 12 amino acids. Germline CDR1 reads KGHSH; CDR2 reads LQKENI. Trimming removed 4 bases from V and 5 bases from J, with 6 bases in between. The DNA for the CDR3 is TGTGCCAGCTCACAACTAAACAATGAGCAGTTCTTC. It yields the protein CASSQLNNEQFF.

The rearrangement links TRBV9 to TRBJ2-1, with 11 positions matching TRBD2. Germline CDR1 reads SGDLS; CDR2 reads YYNGEE. The CDR3 has 18 amino acids. V lost 4 bases, J lost 3 bases, and 12 bases stayed unmatched. This CDR3 is CASSPTTSGSRRYNEQFF. CDR3 sequence (DNA): TGTGCCAGCAGCCCCACTACTAGCGGGAGTAGACGCTACAATGAGCAGTTCTTC.

The chain combines TRBV19 with TRBJ1-6; perhaps TRBD1 as D (6 bases). The CDR3 totals 18 residues. Trimming cost V 7 bases and J 0 bases, with 19 bases left between them. Germline values: CDR1 LNHDA, CDR2 SQIVND (reference sequence). The CDR3 region is CASNNRATKSSYNSPLHF. As DNA, the CDR3 is TGTGCCAGTAATAACAGGGCAACCAAGAGCTCCTATAATTCACCCCTCCACTTT.

The chain carries TRBV5-6 and TRBJ2-3; 9 bases align to TRBD2. This CDR3 is built from 16 residues. The J segment lost 2 bases and the V segment lost 1 base, leaving 5 bases of the junction unmatched. The germline CDR1 and CDR2 sequences are SGHDT and YYEEEE. Here the CDR3 reads CASSLWREGYTDTQYF. CDR3 sequence (DNA): TGTGCCAGCAGCTTGTGGCGGGAGGGTTACACAGATACGCAGTATTTT.

The rearrangement joins TRBV2 to TRBJ2-5; perhaps TRBD1 as D (5 bases). V was clipped by 7 bases and J by 8 bases, with 17 bases between them. The CDR3 runs to 13 residues. Germline assignment: CDR1 SNHLY and CDR2 FYNNEI. The chain's CDR3 is CASIKGVTGTQYF. The CDR3 bases are TGTGCCAGCATCAAGGGTGTAACAGGTACCCAGTACTTC.

This clone was picked up one time. This rearrangement joins TRBV9 to TRBJ2-7; weak D call: TRBD1 (6 bases). This CDR3 comprises 15 residues. Trimming left V 4 bases short and J 1 base short, with 15 bases between. The germline gives CDR1 SGDLS, CDR2 YYNGEE. In DNA, the CDR3 is TGTGCCAGCAGCAAAACTGGGGACATATCCTACGAGCAGTACTTC. The encoded protein is CASSKTGDISYEQYF.

This clone appeared a single time. The gene calls are TRBV7-2 and TRBJ2-5, with D perhaps TRBD1 or TRBD2 (6 bases each). CDR3 length: 14 residues. Germline V gives CDR1 SGHTA, CDR2 FQGNSA. The V gene lost 5 bases and the J gene lost 5 bases, with 15 bases spanning the gap. The CDR3 coding sequence is TGTGCCAGCAGCCCTCTGGGGGGCAGGGAGACCCAGTACTTC. This codes for CASSPLGGRETQYF.

CDR3 sequence reads: CASSELYSPLHF. Here the CDR3 DNA reads TGTGCCAGCAGTGAACTCTACTCACCCCTCCACTTT. This chain connects TRBV6-1 to TRBJ1-6; D gene ambiguous. Per the germline V gene, CDR1 is MNHNS and CDR2 is SASEGT. V was cut by 2 bases and J by 10 bases, with 6 bases left in between. The CDR3 has 12 residues.

The V gene is TRBV7-9, the J gene TRBJ2-5, with a possible D match to TRBD2 (6 bases). Looked up from germline, CDR1 is SEHNR and CDR2 is FQNEAQ (reference sequence). The CDR3 covers 13 residues. Trimming shortened V by 5 bases and J by 1 base, and 8 bases separated the two germline ends. The CDR3 spells CASSRGIQETQYF. In DNA, the CDR3 is TGTGCCAGCAGCCGCGGGATCCAAGAGACCCAGTACTTC.